The 14 T cell receptor beta chains below come from one sample, sequenced in a study of blood T cell repertoires in COVID-19. The repertoire was sequenced with immunoSEQ multiplex PCR; TCRdb's copy has only in-frame clones and lacks some. This table holds 130,000 to 150,000 clones, 80% to 90% found once. The specimen was peripheral blood. The receptors were gathered from a man aged 45 to 65 who had recovered from COVID-19.

This clone was seen a few times. The chain combines TRBV21-1 with TRBJ1-1; the D call in the table, TRBD1, was not verified against the DNA. TRBV21-1 is a known pseudogene. The CDR3 length is 16 residues. In nucleotides, the CDR3 is TGTGCCAGCAGCAAAGGGACCGGGACAGGGGGCACTGAAGCTTTCTTT. Amino acid sequence: CASSKGTGTGGTEAFF.

The chain links TRBV9 to TRBJ2-1; possibly TRBD2 for D (7 bases). The germline V gene encodes CDR1 SGDLS and CDR2 YYNGEE. Trimming pared 0 bases from V and 4 bases from J, leaving 14 bases between. CDR3 length: 16 amino acids. The CDR3 DNA reads TGTGCCAGCAGCGTAGGTGGCGGGGGCCTTTACAATGAGCAGTTCTTC. Protein: CASSVGGGGLYNEQFF.

The chain employs TRBV9 and TRBJ2-1; 7 bases fit TRBD1. Germline loops: CDR1 SGDLS, CDR2 YYNGEE. V lost 0 bases to trimming and J lost 3 bases; unmatched junction nucleotides: 3. The CDR3 sequence is 15 residues long. The CDR3 is CASSVEGTDYNEQFF. The CDR3 DNA sequence: TGTGCCAGCAGCGTAGAAGGGACAGACTACAATGAGCAGTTCTTC.

The V and J genes are TRBV27 and TRBJ1-1; TRBD1 is a possible D gene (6 bases). This CDR3 has 15 residues. V shed 4 bases and J shed 0 bases, with 12 bases lying between them. CDR1 and CDR2 from the germline V gene are MNHEY and SMNVEV (reference sequence). This chain's CDR3 is CASSSLDRLNTEAFF. The CDR3 nucleotides read TGTGCCAGCAGTTCACTAGACAGGTTGAACACTGAAGCTTTCTTT.

The gene calls are TRBV12-3 or TRBV12-4 and TRBJ2-1, with D perhaps matching TRBD2 (7 bases). V lost 2 bases and J lost 12, with 14 bases in between. The CDR3 spans 13 residues. The CDR3 bases are TGTGCCAGCAGTTTAAGAAGGGGGGGATGGCAGTTCTTC. Amino acid sequence: CASSLRRGGWQFF.

In this sample, this clone turned up a few times. The V gene is TRBV27, the J gene TRBJ1-6; TRBD1 agrees at 9 bases. CDR1 is MNHEY, CDR2 SMNVEV, per germline (reference sequence). The CDR3 is 15 amino acids. The J segment lost 10 bases and the V segment lost 5 bases, leaving 9 bases of the junction unmatched. In nucleotides, the CDR3 is TGTGCCAGCAGTACTCCGGGACAGGGACGATCACCCCTCCACTTT. This gives the protein CASSTPGQGRSPLHF.

In this sample, this clone turned up a few times. V is TRBV9 and J is TRBJ2-3; 7 bases align to TRBD1. The ends lost 4 bases at V and 5 bases at J; junction bases unmatched: 7. Germline CDR1 is SGDLS and CDR2 is YYNGEE. The CDR3 extends over 14 amino acids. The CDR3 DNA follows: TGTGCCAGCAGCACGAGAGGGACAGAAGATACGCAGTATTTT. Amino acids: CASSTRGTEDTQYF.

In its sample, this clone was seen once. The V call is TRBV11-3, the J call TRBJ2-2; the match to TRBD1 covers 9 bases. Germline values: CDR1 SGHNT, CDR2 YENEEA. Losses at the gene ends were 5 bases for V and 4 bases for J; bases not matched to a gene: 8. The CDR3 loop spans 16 amino acids. The CDR3, as DNA: TGTGCCAGCAGCGACCTACAGGGGGCCCTCACCGGGGAGCTGTTTTTT. Its translation is CASSDLQGALTGELFF. Looking up the rest from reference TRBV11-3 and TRBJ2-2 gives the full variable domain: EAGVVQSPRYKIIEKKQPVAFWCNPISGHNTLYWYLQNLGQGPELLIRYENEEAVDDSQLPKDRFSAERLKGVDSTLKIQPAELGDSAVYLCASSDLQGALTGELFFGEGSRLTVL.

This chain links TRBV4-1 with TRBJ1-2; possible D gene TRBD1, 6 bases. The CDR3 length is 16 residues. Trimming took off 1 base at V and 5 bases at J, with 17 bases between the two ends. CDR1 is MGHRA, CDR2 YSYEKL, per germline. CDR3 sequence reads: CASSQVALDSTYGYTF. The CDR3 DNA is TGCGCCAGCAGCCAAGTGGCCTTGGACAGTACGTATGGCTACACCTTC.

The rearrangement links TRBV9 to TRBJ2-2, with a possible D match to TRBD2 (6 bases). The CDR3 contains 15 residues. The germline V and J ends were trimmed by 3 bases and 7 bases, with 16 bases remaining between them. Germline V CDR1 and CDR2: SGDLS, YYNGEE. The CDR3 nucleotides read TGTGCCAGCAGCGAGGGGACTCTTCCCATCGGGGAGCTGTTTTTT. Protein product: CASSEGTLPIGELFF.

The genes are TRBV3-1 (or the pseudogene TRBV3-2) and TRBJ2-7; TRBD1 might be the D (6 bases). Trimming pared 1 base from V and 3 bases from J, leaving 16 bases between. Germline CDR1 and CDR2: LGHDT and YNNKEL (reference sequence). The CDR3 is made up of 16 amino acids. The CDR3 spells CASSQVARTEHYEQYF. The CDR3 region has the DNA TGTGCCAGCAGCCAAGTAGCCCGGACAGAGCACTACGAGCAGTACTTC.

The chain joins TRBV30 to TRBJ1-6; D possibly corresponds to TRBD1 (6 bases). CDR3 length: 14 residues. The V and J ends lost 2 bases and 6 bases respectively, with 11 bases between them. Germline V CDR1 and CDR2: GTSNPN, SVGIG (reference sequence). The CDR3 region is CAWSQGRGNSPLHF. The CDR3 nucleotides are TGTGCCTGGAGTCAGGGCAGGGGTAATTCACCCCTCCACTTT.

The chain recombines TRBV7-7 with TRBJ2-2; D may be TRBD2 (5 bases). From germline, CDR1 is SSHAT and CDR2 FNYEAQ (reference sequence). Trimming removed 5 bases at V and 0 bases at J, with 10 bases between. The CDR3 runs to 15 residues. CDR3 amino acids: CASSLGSSNTGELFF. The CDR3 nucleotides are TGTGCCAGCAGCCTGGGGAGCTCGAACACCGGGGAGCTGTTTTTT.

The chain employs TRBV27 and TRBJ2-7, with a possible D match to TRBD2 (6 bases). Germline assignment: CDR1 MNHEY and CDR2 SMNVEV (reference sequence). The CDR3 has 20 residues. The V gene lost 5 bases and the J gene lost 2 bases, with 31 bases spanning the gap. This CDR3 reads CASSKEIHIMSGGEAYEQYF. CDR3 nucleotide sequence: TGTGCCAGCAGTAAAGAGATTCATATTATGTCCGGTGGGGAGGCCTACGAGCAGTACTTC.